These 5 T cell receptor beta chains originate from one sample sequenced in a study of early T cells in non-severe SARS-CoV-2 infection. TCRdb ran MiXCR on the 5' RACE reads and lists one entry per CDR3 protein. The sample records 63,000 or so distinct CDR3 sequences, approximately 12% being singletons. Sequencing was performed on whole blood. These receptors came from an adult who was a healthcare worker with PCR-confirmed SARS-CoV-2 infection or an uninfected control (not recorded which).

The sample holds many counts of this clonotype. The DNA of the CDR3 is TGTGCCAGCAGCTTGGGGGGAGGAACTTACAATGAGCAGTTCTTC. It specifies CASSLGGGTYNEQFF. This rearrangement joins TRBV11-2 to TRBJ2-1; a weak D match, TRBD2 (6 bases). Trimming took 3 bases from V and 4 from J, leaving 13 bases between them. Germline V CDR1 and CDR2: SGHAT, FQNNGV. The length of the CDR3 is 15 residues. Variable domain in full (rest from reference TRBV11-2 and TRBJ2-1): EAGVAQSPRYKIIEKRQSVAFWCNPISGHATLYWYQQILGQGPKLLIQFQNNGVVDDSQLPKDRFSAERLKGVDSTLKIQPAKLEDSAVYLCASSLGGGTYNEQFFGPGTRLTVL.

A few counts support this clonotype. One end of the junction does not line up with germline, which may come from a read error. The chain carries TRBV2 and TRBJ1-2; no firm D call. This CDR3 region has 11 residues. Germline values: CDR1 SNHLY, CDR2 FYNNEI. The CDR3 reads CASSEVRGPIF. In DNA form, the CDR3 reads TGTGCCAGCAGTGAGGTCAGAGGCCCAATCTTC.

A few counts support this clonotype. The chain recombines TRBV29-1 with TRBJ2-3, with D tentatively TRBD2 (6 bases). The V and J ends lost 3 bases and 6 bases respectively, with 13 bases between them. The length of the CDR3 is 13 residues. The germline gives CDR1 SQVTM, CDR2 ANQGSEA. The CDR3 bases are TGCAGCGTTGACGGCGGGGCTCTGGATACGCAGTATTTT. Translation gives CSVDGGALDTQYF.

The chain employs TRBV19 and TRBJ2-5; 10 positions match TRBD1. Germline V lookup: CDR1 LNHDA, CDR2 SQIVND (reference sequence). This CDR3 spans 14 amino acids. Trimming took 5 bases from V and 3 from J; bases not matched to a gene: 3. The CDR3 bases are TGTGCCAGTAGTCCCGGGACAGGGGAAGAGACCCAGTACTTC. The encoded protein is CASSPGTGEETQYF.

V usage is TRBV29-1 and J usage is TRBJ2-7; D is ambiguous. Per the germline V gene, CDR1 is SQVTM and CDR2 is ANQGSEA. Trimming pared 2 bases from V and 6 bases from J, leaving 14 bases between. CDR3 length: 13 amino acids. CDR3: CSVEHLVAGEQYF. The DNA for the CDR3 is TGCAGCGTTGAACACCTAGTGGCTGGCGAGCAGTACTTC.